This T cell receptor (beta chain) was obtained from a study of human T cells and chemical hapten exposure. About the study: A patient group, mainly female, showed alopecia areata, totalis or universalis.

The CDR3 sequence is 13 residues long. V was trimmed by 1 base and J by 5 bases, leaving 9 bases between them. The germline gives CDR1 SGHDT, CDR2 YYEEEE. Time point in this sample: patch test 2, 6 weeks after DPC sensitization. Treatment meaning: therapeutic diphenylcyclopropenone sensitization with weekly scalp DPC. TCRdb recomputed calls from the RACE reads with MiXCR, one row per CDR3 protein. The sample lists approximately 350,000 distinct CDR3 sequences, about 6% occurring once. This clonotype has at least ten counts. The TCR was taken from a woman under 30 with alopecia areata. Some clones in this sample may be carry-over from other donors' samples. The starting material was whole blood, obtained in connection with sensitization to the hapten diphenylcyclopropenone (DPC). The gene calls are TRBV5-6 and TRBJ1-2, with D unresolved. The chain's CDR3 is CASSLTSAYGYTF. The DNA of the CDR3 is TGTGCCAGCAGCTTGACATCCGCATATGGCTACACCTTC.